This TCR beta chain was identified in a study of T cells in Graves' hyperthyroidism and ophthalmopathy. As regards this clonotype: Lacking the conserved final phenylalanine or tryptophan, this CDR3 likely reflects a read error.

Germline CDR1 and CDR2: SGHAT and FQNNGV. The CDR3 extends over 15 amino acids. TCR beta CDR3 region amplification was performed from RNA transcripts. HTBI primers were the set used in a first-round RT-PCR of the TCR CDR3. MiXCR, applied by TCRdb to the multiplex PCR reads, yields one record per CDR3 protein. The table records fewer than 500,000 distinct CDR3 sequences, roughly 14% of them present only once. This TCR derives from a young man with Graves' hyperthyroidism that later progressed to Graves' ophthalmopathy. Sequenced: blood. V gene TRBV11-2 combines with J gene TRBJ1-4; D not certain. This CDR3 is CASSQYITTNEKLFS. In DNA, the CDR3 is TGCGCCAGCAGCCAATACATAACAACTAATGAAAAACTGTTTTCT.